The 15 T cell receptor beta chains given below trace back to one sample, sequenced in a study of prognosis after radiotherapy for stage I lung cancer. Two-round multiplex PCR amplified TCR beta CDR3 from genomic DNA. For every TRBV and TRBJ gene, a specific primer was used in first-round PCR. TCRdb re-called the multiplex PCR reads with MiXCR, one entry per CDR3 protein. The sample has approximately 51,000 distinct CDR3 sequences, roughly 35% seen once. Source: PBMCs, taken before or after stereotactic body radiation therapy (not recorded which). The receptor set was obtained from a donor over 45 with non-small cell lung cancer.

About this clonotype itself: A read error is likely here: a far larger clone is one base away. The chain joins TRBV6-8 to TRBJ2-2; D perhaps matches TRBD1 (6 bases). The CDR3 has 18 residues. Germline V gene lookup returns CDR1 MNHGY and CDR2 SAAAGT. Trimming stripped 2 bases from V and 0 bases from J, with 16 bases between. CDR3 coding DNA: TGTGCCAGCAGTTACGATGCAGGACAGATCTCGAACACCGGGGAGCTGTTTTTT. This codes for CASSYDAGQISNTGELFF.

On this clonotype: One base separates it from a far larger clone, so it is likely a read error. CDR3 region: CASSYIRGGQYF. The CDR3 DNA sequence: TGTGCCAGCAGTTATATCCGAGGTGGGCAGTACTTC. This chain joins TRBV6-2 or TRBV6-3 and TRBJ2-7; no firm D call. With 3 bases removed from V and 9 bases from J, the gap between germline ends came to 12 bases. Germline V gives CDR1 MNHEY, CDR2 SVGEGT. CDR3 length: 12 amino acids.

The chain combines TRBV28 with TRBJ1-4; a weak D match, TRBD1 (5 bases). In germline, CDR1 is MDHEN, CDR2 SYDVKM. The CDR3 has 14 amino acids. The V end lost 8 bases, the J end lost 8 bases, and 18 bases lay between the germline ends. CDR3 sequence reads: CASHTQAHPEKLFF. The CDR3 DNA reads TGTGCCAGCCACACACAGGCCCACCCCGAAAAACTGTTTTTT. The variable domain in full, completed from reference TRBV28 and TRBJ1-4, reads DVKVTQSSRYLVKRTGEKVFLECVQDMDHENMFWYRQDPGLGLRLIYFSYDVKMKEKGDIPEGYSVSREKKERFSLILESASTNQTSMYLCASHTQAHPEKLFFGSGTQLSVL.

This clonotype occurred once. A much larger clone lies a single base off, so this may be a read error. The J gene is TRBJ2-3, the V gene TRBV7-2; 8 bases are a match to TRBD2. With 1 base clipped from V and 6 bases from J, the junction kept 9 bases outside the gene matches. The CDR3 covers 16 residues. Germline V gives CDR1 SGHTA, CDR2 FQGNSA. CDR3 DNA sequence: TGTGCCAGCAGCTTAGTTTTTAGCGGGACTGCGGATACGCAGTATTTT. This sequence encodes CASSLVFSGTADTQYF.

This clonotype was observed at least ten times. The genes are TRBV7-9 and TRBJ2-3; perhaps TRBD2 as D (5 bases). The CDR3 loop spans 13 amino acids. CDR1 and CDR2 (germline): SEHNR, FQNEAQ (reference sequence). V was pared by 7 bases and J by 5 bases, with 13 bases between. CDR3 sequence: CASTSTGIDTQYF. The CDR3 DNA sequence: TGTGCCAGCACTTCGACGGGGATAGATACGCAGTATTTT.

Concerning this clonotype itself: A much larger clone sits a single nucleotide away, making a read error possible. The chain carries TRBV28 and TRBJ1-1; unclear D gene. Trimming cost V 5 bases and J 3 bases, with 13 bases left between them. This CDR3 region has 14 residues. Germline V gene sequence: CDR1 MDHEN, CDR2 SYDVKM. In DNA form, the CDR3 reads TGTGCCAGCAGTACCCCTTTTTGGGACACTGAAGCTTTCTTT. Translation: CASSTPFWDTEAFF.

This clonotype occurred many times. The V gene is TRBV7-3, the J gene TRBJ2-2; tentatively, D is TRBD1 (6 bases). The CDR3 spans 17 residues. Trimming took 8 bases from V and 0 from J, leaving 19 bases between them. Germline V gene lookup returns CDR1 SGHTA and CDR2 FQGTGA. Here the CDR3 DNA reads TGTGCCAGCCGTAAGAGGGGGTTTGGGGCGAACACCGGGGAGCTGTTTTTT. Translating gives CASRKRGFGANTGELFF. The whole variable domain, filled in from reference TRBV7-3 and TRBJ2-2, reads GAGVSQTPSNKVTEKGKYVELRCDPISGHTALYWYRQSLGQGPEFLIYFQGTGAADDSGLPNDRFFAVRPEGSVSTLKIQRTERGDSAVYLCASRKRGFGANTGELFFGEGSRLTVL.

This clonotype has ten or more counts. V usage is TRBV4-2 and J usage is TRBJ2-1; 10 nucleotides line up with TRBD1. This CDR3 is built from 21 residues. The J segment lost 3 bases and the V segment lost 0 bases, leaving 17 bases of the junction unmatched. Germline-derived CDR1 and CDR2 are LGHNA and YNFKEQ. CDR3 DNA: TGTGCCAGCAGCCAAGATCCGGACAGGGGGATCTCTGGGACTAACTACAATGAGCAGTTCTTC. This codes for CASSQDPDRGISGTNYNEQFF.

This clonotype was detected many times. The CDR3 nucleotides are TGTGCCAGCAGCTTTATAGGTGGGGAGCCCCGATTAGAAGCCAAAAACATTCAGTACTTC. Amino acid sequence: CASSFIGGEPRLEAKNIQYF. This chain connects TRBV11-3 to TRBJ2-4; D is possibly TRBD2 (5 bases). V dropped 3 bases and J dropped 0 bases, with 24 bases sitting between them. The CDR3 sequence is 20 residues long. Germline-derived CDR1 and CDR2 are SGHNT and YENEEA.

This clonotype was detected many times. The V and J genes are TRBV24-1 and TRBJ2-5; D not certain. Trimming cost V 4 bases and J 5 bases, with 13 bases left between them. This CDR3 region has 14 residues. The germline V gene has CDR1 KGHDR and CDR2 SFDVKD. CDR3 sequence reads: CATSDRLGPETQYF. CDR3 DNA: TGTGCCACCAGTGACCGCCTCGGGCCCGAGACCCAGTACTTC.

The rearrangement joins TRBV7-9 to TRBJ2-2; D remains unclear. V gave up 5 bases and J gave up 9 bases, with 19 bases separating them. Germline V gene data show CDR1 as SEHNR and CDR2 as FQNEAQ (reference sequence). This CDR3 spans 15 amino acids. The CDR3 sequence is CASSRYTVSARELFF. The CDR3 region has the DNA TGTGCCAGCAGCCGGTACACCGTCTCCGCCAGGGAGCTGTTTTTT.

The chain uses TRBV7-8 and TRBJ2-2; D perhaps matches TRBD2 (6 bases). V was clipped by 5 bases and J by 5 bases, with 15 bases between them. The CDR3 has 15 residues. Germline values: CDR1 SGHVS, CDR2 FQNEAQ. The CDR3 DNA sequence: TGTGCCAGCAGCCCCGAGGTCCGGGAGACCGGGGAGCTGTTTTTT. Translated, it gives CASSPEVRETGELFF.

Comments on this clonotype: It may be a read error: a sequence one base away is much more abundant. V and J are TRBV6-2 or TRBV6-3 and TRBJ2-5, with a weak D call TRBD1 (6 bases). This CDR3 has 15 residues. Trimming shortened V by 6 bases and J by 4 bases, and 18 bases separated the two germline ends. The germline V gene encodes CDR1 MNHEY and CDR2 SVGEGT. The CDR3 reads CASRQPGHGSETQYF. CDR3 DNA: TGTGCCAGCAGACAACCGGGACATGGGTCAGAGACCCAGTACTTC.

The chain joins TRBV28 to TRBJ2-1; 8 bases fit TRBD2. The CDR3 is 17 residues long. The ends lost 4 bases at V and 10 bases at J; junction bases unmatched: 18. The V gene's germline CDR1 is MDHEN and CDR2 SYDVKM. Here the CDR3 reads CASSSRPGLGFPWEQFF. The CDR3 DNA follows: TGTGCCAGCAGTTCCAGACCGGGACTAGGATTCCCGTGGGAGCAGTTCTTC.

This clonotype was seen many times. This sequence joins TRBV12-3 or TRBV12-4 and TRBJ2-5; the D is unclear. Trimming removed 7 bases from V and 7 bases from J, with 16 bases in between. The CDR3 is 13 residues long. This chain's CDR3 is CASTAQLVGTQYF. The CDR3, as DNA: TGTGCCAGCACGGCACAGTTAGTTGGGACCCAGTACTTC.